A selection of T cell receptor beta chains follows, all from one sample in a study of lymphopenia after photon versus proton radiotherapy. TCRdb's table, derived via immunoSEQ multiplex PCR, lists solely in-frame clones and lacks some. The data contain roughly 40,000 clones, about four fifths of them singletons. The input for sequencing was peripheral blood, taken from a patient treated with proton-based radiotherapy. The receptor set was obtained from a woman between 65 and 79 years old with pancreatic cancer. Each CDR3 is given with its conserved first and last residue. D genes are given only for firm matches. Expanded clones get a size class; other rows say once, few or many, or leave the size out.

d_call | j_call | clone_size | v_call | cdr3_nt | cdr3_aa
- | TRBJ1-2 | - | TRBV6-6 | TGTGCCAGCAGTCGTACCGAGGGGGGCTATGGCTACACCTTC | CASSRTEGGYGYTF
- | TRBJ2-3 | - | TRBV19 | TGTGCCAGTAGTATGGGGGGAGCGGCAGATACGCAGTATTTT | CASSMGGAADTQYF
TRBD1 | TRBJ1-5 | - | TRBV10-3 | TGTGCCATCAGTGAAAGAGCCGGGACAGGGAATCAGCCCCAGCATTTT | CAISERAGTGNQPQHF
- | TRBJ2-3 | few | TRBV5-1 | TGCGCCAGCAGCTTGGCGGCGAGCACAGATACGCAGTATTTT | CASSLAASTDTQYF
- | TRBJ2-7 | once | TRBV11-2 | TGTGCCAGCAGCATAAATTCAGACGGAGCCTACGAGCAGTACTTC | CASSINSDGAYEQYF
TRBD2 | TRBJ2-7 | - | TRBV5-1 | TGCGCCAGCAGCTCCCAGCGGGATATCAACGAGCAGTACTTC | CASSSQRDINEQYF
- | TRBJ1-6 | - | TRBV15 | TGTGCCACCAGCAGAGGATCCACCTATAATTCACCCCTCCACTTT | CATSRGSTYNSPLHF
TRBD2 | TRBJ2-1 | - | TRBV18 | TGTGCCAGCTCACCACCGGGACTAGCGGTGGGCACTGAGCAGTTCTTC | CASSPPGLAVGTEQFF
TRBD2 | TRBJ2-3 | once | TRBV2 | TGTGCCAGCAGTCACAAGAGACTAGCGGGAGAGGCTTGGGGCACAGATACGCAGTATTTT | CASSHKRLAGEAWGTDTQYF
- | TRBJ2-7 | - | TRBV13 | TGTGCCAGCAGCCCCCCCAGGGGGGACTACGAGCAGTACTTC | CASSPPRGDYEQYF
TRBD1 | TRBJ2-1 | - | TRBV10-3 | TGTGCCATCAGCCACGGACAGGGGTACTACAATGAGCAGTTCTTC | CAISHGQGYYNEQFF
- | TRBJ1-4 | - | TRBV19 | TGTGCCAGTAGTATAGACGGGGAGGCGATGGAAAAACTGTTTTTT | CASSIDGEAMEKLFF
- | TRBJ1-2 | - | TRBV19 | TGTGCCAGTAGTGGCGGGACTCGGGCGGGTAACTATGGCTACACCTTC | CASSGGTRAGNYGYTF
TRBD1 | TRBJ1-2 | once | TRBV28 | TGTGCCAGCAGTCGGCCTACCGGGACAGGGGGAGGCTACACCTTC | CASSRPTGTGGGYTF
- | TRBJ1-1 | - | TRBV19 | TGTGCCAGTAGTATAAACCCTCCGCTTGGAGGGGGTAACACTGAAGCTTTCTTT | CASSINPPLGGGNTEAFF
TRBD1 | TRBJ1-2 | - | TRBV19 | TGTGCCAGTAGTTCCTCGTCGACAGGGTCTCCTTCTGGCTACACCTTC | CASSSSSTGSPSGYTF
TRBD1 | TRBJ2-1 | - | TRBV28 | TGTGCCAGCAGTGTCCTAGGGGGCTCTGGGTGGTTTCAGTTCTTC | CASSVLGGSGWFQFF
- | TRBJ2-1 | - | TRBV14 | TGTGCCAGTCAGCGGGCCAGCTCCTACAATGAGCAGTTCTTC | CASQRASSYNEQFF
- | TRBJ2-3 | - | TRBV7-3 | TGTGCCAGCAGCTTGGGTATGGCCGGGACAAACACAGATACGCAGTATTTT | CASSLGMAGTNTDTQYF
TRBD1 | TRBJ1-2 | - | TRBV19 | TGTGCCAGTAGTTTCTTAGGGGCAGGGGGCTACTATGGCTACACCTTC | CASSFLGAGGYYGYTF
- | TRBJ2-6 | - | TRBV6-5 | TGTGCCAGCAGACCCGGAGGGTCTGGGGCCAACGTCCTGACTTTC | CASRPGGSGANVLTF
- | TRBJ2-6 | - | TRBV5-5 | TGTGCCAGCAGCTTGGAGGGCAGGGGCTTGGGAACTGGGGCCAACGTCCTGACTTTC | CASSLEGRGLGTGANVLTF
TRBD1 | TRBJ1-4 | - | TRBV4-3 | TGCGCCAGCAGCCACTCAGGGGGTTTGGGAAAACTGTTTTTT | CASSHSGGLGKLFF
- | TRBJ2-1 | once | TRBV2 | TGTGCCAGCAGTGACTCCGGGACCTCTGGTAATGAGCAGTTCTTC | CASSDSGTSGNEQFF
- | TRBJ2-2 | - | TRBV7-2 | TGTGCCAGCAGCTCATCCGGGACCGGGGTGCGGGAGCTGTTTTTT | CASSSSGTGVRELFF
TRBD1 | TRBJ1-5 | - | TRBV28 | TGTGCCAGCAGTTTCCCTGGACAGGGTAAGAATCAGCCCCAGCATTTT | CASSFPGQGKNQPQHF
- | TRBJ1-2 | - | TRBV28 | TGTGCCAGCAGTTTAGGAGGGTACAGGATAACTTTCTATGGCTACACCTTC | CASSLGGYRITFYGYTF
- | TRBJ2-2 | - | TRBV18 | TGTGCCAGCTCACCACAGGGGGCCGGGGAGCTGTTTTTT | CASSPQGAGELFF
TRBD2 | TRBJ2-1 | - | TRBV7-2 | TGTGCCAGCAGCTTCCTGACTAGCGGGAGGGCTGAGCAGTTCTTC | CASSFLTSGRAEQFF
- | TRBJ2-5 | - | TRBV28 | TGTGCCAGCAGTACAGGCGGGATCCAAGAGACCCAGTACTTC | CASSTGGIQETQYF
TRBD2 | TRBJ2-7 | - | TRBV27 | TGTGCCAGCAGTTCGACGACAGCGGGAGGACCGACTGATGAGCAGTACTTC | CASSSTTAGGPTDEQYF
TRBD1 | TRBJ1-3 | - | TRBV5-4 | TGTGCCAGCAGCGAAGACAGGGCCACTGGAAACACCATATATTTT | CASSEDRATGNTIYF
TRBD1 | TRBJ1-4 | - | TRBV5-4 | TGTGCCAGCAGCTCCGGACAGGGTACTGAAAAACTGTTTTTT | CASSSGQGTEKLFF
TRBD2 | TRBJ2-5 | few | TRBV4-2 | TGTGCCAGCAGCCGGTCGACTAGCGAGGGGGAGACCCAGTACTTC | CASSRSTSEGETQYF
- | TRBJ2-3 | few | TRBV7-2 | TGTGCCAGCAGCTTACTTACATCAGATACGCAGTATTTT | CASSLLTSDTQYF
- | TRBJ2-1 | - | TRBV5-4 | TGTGCCAGCAGCTTGAACAATGAGCAGTTCTTC | CASSLNNEQFF
- | TRBJ2-2 | - | TRBV12-2 | TGTGCAAGTCGTTACGCCGAGAGTGCCGGGGAGCTGTTTTTT | CASRYAESAGELFF
- | TRBJ2-3 | - | TRBV29-1 | TGCAGCGCGCCGGAGACCACAGATACGCAGTATTTT | CSAPETTDTQYF
- | TRBJ1-5 | - | TRBV28 | TGTGCCAGCAGTTTGGAGGACGGACAGAATCAGCCCCAGCATTTT | CASSLEDGQNQPQHF
- | TRBJ2-1 | - | TRBV19 | TGTGCCAGTAGTCGCATCCCCCAGGGTTTAGGGAATGAGCAGTTCTTC | CASSRIPQGLGNEQFF
TRBD1 | TRBJ2-7 | - | TRBV10-3 | TGTGCCATCAGTGAAGGCGCACAGGGGACCTACGAGCAGTACTTC | CAISEGAQGTYEQYF
- | TRBJ2-7 | - | TRBV5-1 | TGCGCCAGCGCGTACACGGACGAGCAGTACTTC | CASAYTDEQYF
- | TRBJ1-1 | few | TRBV30 | TGTGCCTGGAGTCTGGGACGGTCCGGCAGCCTGAACACTGAAGCTTTCTTT | CAWSLGRSGSLNTEAFF
TRBD1 | TRBJ2-1 | - | TRBV28 | TGTGCCAGCAGTTTAAGAGGGGGCAACCGTTTCAATGAGCAGTTCTTC | CASSLRGGNRFNEQFF
- | TRBJ1-5 | - | TRBV29-1 | TGCAGCGTCATCGGGAGCGGGGACTTGGGCAATCAGCCCCAGCATTTT | CSVIGSGDLGNQPQHF
TRBD1 | TRBJ1-3 | - | TRBV15 | TGTGCCACCAGCAATTACAACAGGGGACGGGTTTTT | CATSNYNRGRVF
TRBD1 | TRBJ1-4 | - | TRBV6-1 | TGTGCCAGCAGTGATGTCTGGACAGGGGGAGCGACTAATGAAAAACTGTTTTTT | CASSDVWTGGATNEKLFF
- | TRBJ2-7 | - | TRBV13 | TGTGCCAGCAGCGAGGGGCAGGGGACTTCCTACGAGCAGTACTTC | CASSEGQGTSYEQYF
- | TRBJ1-5 | - | TRBV28 | - | CASSAPSGQVHQPQHF